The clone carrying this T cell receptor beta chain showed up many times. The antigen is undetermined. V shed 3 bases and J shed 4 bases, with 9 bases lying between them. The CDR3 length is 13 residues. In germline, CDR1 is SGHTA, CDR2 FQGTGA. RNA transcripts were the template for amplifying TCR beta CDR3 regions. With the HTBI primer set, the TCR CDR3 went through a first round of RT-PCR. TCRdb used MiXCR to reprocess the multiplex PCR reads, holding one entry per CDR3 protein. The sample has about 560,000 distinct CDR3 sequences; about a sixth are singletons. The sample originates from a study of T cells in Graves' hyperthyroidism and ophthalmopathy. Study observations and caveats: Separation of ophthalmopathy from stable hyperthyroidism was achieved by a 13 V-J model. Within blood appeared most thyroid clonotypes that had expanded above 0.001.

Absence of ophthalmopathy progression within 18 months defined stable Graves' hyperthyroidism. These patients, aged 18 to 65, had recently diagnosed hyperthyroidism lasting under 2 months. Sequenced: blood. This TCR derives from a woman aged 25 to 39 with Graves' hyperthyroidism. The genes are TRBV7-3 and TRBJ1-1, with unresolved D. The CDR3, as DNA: TGTGCCAGCAGCTTTGATACACGCACTGAAGCTTTCTTT. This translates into CASSFDTRTEAFF.